The 4 T cell receptor beta chains listed next were all sequenced from one sample in a study of blood T cells in healthy people across ages. Using a J-beta primer mix together with a sample-barcoded 5' primer, a second PCR was run for roughly 6 to 11 cycles. TCRdb processed the 5' RACE reads anew with MiXCR; each CDR3 protein has one entry. This repertoire shows about 930,000 distinct CDR3 sequences, just under 30% found once; its top ten account for 10% to 13%. These data are also associated with another study on T cells of mothers and their children.

The sequenced sample was blood. These receptor sequences come from a woman aged 40 to 50 in good health.

The DNA for the CDR3 is TGTGCCAGCAGCCTTTCGTTCTCTAGCACAGATACGCAGTATTTT. The encoded protein is CASSLSFSSTDTQYF. The chain couples TRBV3-1 to TRBJ2-3; D remains unclear. Germline-derived CDR1 and CDR2 are LGHDT and YNNKEL (reference sequence). V lost 4 bases and J 0 bases, leaving 11 bases between the germline ends. The CDR3 runs 15 residues.

This clonotype was seen ten or more times. V and J are TRBV7-3 and TRBJ2-1, with 12 bases identical to TRBD2. Germline V gene lookup returns CDR1 SGHTA and CDR2 FQGTGA. The CDR3 loop spans 13 amino acids. The ends lost 4 bases at V and 10 bases at J; junction bases unmatched: 2. As DNA, the CDR3 is TGTGCCAGCAGCTCAGGGACTAGCGGGGAGCAGTTCTTC. Protein sequence: CASSSGTSGEQFF.

The table lists this clonotype with a count of one. The V gene is TRBV7-9, the J gene TRBJ2-1, with 9 bases matching TRBD1. With the DNA end fitting TRBJ2-7 better, the J assignment may be wrong. The V gene's germline CDR1 is SEHNR and CDR2 FQNEAQ (reference sequence). The CDR3 runs to 16 residues. CDR3 protein: CASRMPGTGLPYEQYF. CDR3 bases: TGTGCCAGCAGGATGCCGGGGACAGGGCTCCCCTACGAGCAGTACTTC.

This clonotype was counted a few times. The junction shows a germline mismatch at one end, possibly a read error. This chain joins TRBV12-3 or TRBV12-4 and TRBJ2-3, with D possibly TRBD2 on 5 matching bases. The CDR3 extends over 12 amino acids. CDR3 residues: CPSSLGGDTQYF. CDR3 nucleotide sequence: TGTCCCAGCAGTCTCGGAGGAGATACGCAGTATTTT.